This is a list of T cell receptor beta chains from one sample in a study of beta chain features in type 1 diabetes. This table comes from immunoSEQ multiplex PCR, and its TCRdb copy is limited to in-frame clones, with some not included. The sample shows about 660,000 clones, over 13% of them seen only once. The sequencing input was naive CD4+ T cells from blood. Source of these receptors: a young man with type 1 diabetes. Each CDR3 is given with its conserved first and last residue. A D gene is named only where the DNA matches it firmly. For some rows the clone size is stated as once, few or many, or as a class when expanded; others skip it.

v_call	clone_size	d_call	j_call	cdr3_nt	cdr3_aa
TRBV6-5	.	TRBD2	TRBJ2-7	TGTGCCAGCAAGATAGCGGGAGGACCTGGCCACGAGCAGTACTTC	CASKIAGGPGHEQYF
TRBV28	few	.	TRBJ2-7	TGTGCCAGCAGTTCCCTCCCGACCTACGAGCAGTACTTC	CASSSLPTYEQYF
TRBV6-5	.	.	TRBJ2-7	TGTGCCAGCAGTTACAGAGGAGAGCAGTACTTC	CASSYRGEQYF
TRBV5-4	.	.	TRBJ2-7	TGTGCCAGCAGCTTGATCTACGAGCAGTACTTC	CASSLIYEQYF
TRBV30	few	.	TRBJ2-7	TGTGCCTACTCCCGTGGGGGGACATACTACGAGCAGTACTTC	CAYSRGGTYYEQYF
TRBV2	few	TRBD2	TRBJ2-3	TGTGCCAGCAGCCTGGGACTAGCGGGAGGTGCGCAGTATTTT	CASSLGLAGGAQYF
TRBV20-1	few	.	TRBJ2-1	TGCAGCTTGTCCTACAATGAGCAGTTCTTC	CSLSYNEQFF
TRBV6-1	.	.	TRBJ2-3	TGTGCCAGCGAAACGCAAAGCACAGATACGCAGTATTTT	CASETQSTDTQYF
TRBV5-6	.	TRBD1	TRBJ2-3	TGTGCCAGCAGCTTGACAGGGGCAGGAACAGATACGCAGTATTTT	CASSLTGAGTDTQYF
TRBV18	few	.	TRBJ1-5	TGTGCCAGCTCACCACCGGGGACGGATAATCAGCCCCAGCATTTT	CASSPPGTDNQPQHF
TRBV14	few	.	TRBJ1-4	TGTGCCAGCAGCCAAAGCCATGAAAAACTGTTTTTT	CASSQSHEKLFF
TRBV29-1	few	.	TRBJ2-1	TGCAGCGTTGAAACACAGTTGATCTACAATGAGCAGTTCTTC	CSVETQLIYNEQFF
TRBV9	.	.	TRBJ2-3	TGTGCCAGCAGCGTGTCTCTGAGCACAGATACGCAGTATTTT	CASSVSLSTDTQYF
TRBV7-7	few	TRBD2	TRBJ2-5	TGTGCTACCAGAAGCGGCGGGAGGGCCCAGTACTTC	CATRSGGRAQYF
TRBV18	few	.	TRBJ1-2	TGTGCCAGCTCATGGGCACAAGGCTACACCTTC	CASSWAQGYTF
TRBV5-6	once	.	TRBJ1-3	TGTGCCAGCAGCCCAACGGTCGGGACCATATATTTT	CASSPTVGTIYF
TRBV7-2	few	TRBD2	TRBJ2-3	TGTGCCAGCAGCTTTAGCGGGAGTGAGGGAGATACGCAGTATTTT	CASSFSGSEGDTQYF
TRBV27	.	TRBD2	TRBJ2-5	TGTGCCAGCAGTTTTTGGGGAAAAGCGGGGGGTAAATACCAAGAGACCCAGTACTTC	CASSFWGKAGGKYQETQYF
TRBV30	.	TRBD2	TRBJ2-1	TGTGCCTGGAGTGGTCGGGAGGGATCCTACAATGAGCAGTTCTTC	CAWSGREGSYNEQFF
TRBV25-1	.	.	TRBJ1-5	TGTGCCAGCAAGACCTGCCACCTTCTTTGGCCCCAGCATTTT	CASKTCHLLWPQHF
TRBV29-1	.	TRBD1	TRBJ1-3	TGCAGCGTTGGACACAGGGGGCTCGGAAACACCATATATTTT	CSVGHRGLGNTIYF
TRBV18	.	.	TRBJ1-1	TGTGCCAGCTCACCGAGCAGGGAGGCTGAAGCTTTCTTT	CASSPSREAEAFF
TRBV30	.	.	TRBJ2-7	TGTGCCTGGAGTAGGGGAACCGAGCAGTACTTC	CAWSRGTEQYF
TRBV30	.	TRBD1	TRBJ1-1	TGTGCCTGGAAGAAGACAGGGTCGAGCACTGAAGCTTTCTTT	CAWKKTGSSTEAFF